The clone carrying this TCR beta chain appeared a single time. Germline V CDR1 and CDR2: LNHNV, YYDKDF (reference sequence). The V gene lost 1 base and the J gene lost 0 bases, with 11 bases spanning the gap. The CDR3 consists of 16 residues. These data come from a study of CD8 T cells in Susac syndrome. RNA was extracted with the RNeasy kit, and a quantity of about 0.45 to 1 ug was reverse transcribed using random hexamers. Using its own MiXCR run on the immunoSEQ multiplex PCR reads, TCRdb lists one record per CDR3 protein. The top ten clones hold 0.16% of a sample with around 170,000 distinct CDR3 sequences, about 95% of them seen once.

J is TRBJ2-3 and V is TRBV15; D unresolved. The sample consisted of CD8+ T cells from PBMCs. This TCR was recovered from a human donor with multiple sclerosis. Written as DNA, the CDR3 is TGTGCCACCAGCAGAGCACATGAGACTAGCACAGATACGCAGTATTTT. Its translation: CATSRAHETSTDTQYF.